The 13 T cell receptor beta chains below come from one sample, sequenced in a study of siplizumab effects on memory and regulatory T cells. The repertoire was sequenced with immunoSEQ multiplex PCR; TCRdb's copy has only in-frame clones and lacks some. The table has around 110,000 clones, approximately 94% seen once; the top ten hold around 1.5%. The sequencing sample was made of non-Treg CD4+ T cells sorted from blood. The receptor set was obtained from a human donor in good health.

The chain has TRBV9 and TRBJ1-1; D not certain. Germline values: CDR1 SGDLS, CDR2 YYNGEE. Trimming removed 0 bases at V and 0 bases at J, with 15 bases between. CDR3 length: 17 residues. CDR3 amino acids: CASSVGKGYSVNTEAFF. The CDR3 DNA reads TGTGCCAGCAGCGTAGGTAAAGGATATTCTGTGAACACTGAAGCTTTCTTT.

The V gene is TRBV4-2, the J gene TRBJ2-3; D is perhaps TRBD1 or TRBD2 (6 bases each). CDR1 LGHNA and CDR2 YNFKEQ come from the germline V gene. V lost 4 bases to trimming and J lost 6 bases, with 17 bases between them. The CDR3 consists of 15 residues. DNA for the CDR3: TGTGCCAGCAGCCGGAGAAGGGGGACTGAGGATACGCAGTATTTT. Its protein is CASSRRRGTEDTQYF.

The chain has TRBV2 and TRBJ2-1, with D perhaps TRBD2 (5 bases). Trimming removed 6 bases from V and 1 base from J, with 13 bases in between. The CDR3 extends over 15 amino acids. CDR1 and CDR2 (germline): SNHLY, FYNNEI. CDR3 nucleotide sequence: TGTGCCAGCAGGATTTCGACGGGGTCCTACAATGAGCAGTTCTTC. Amino acids: CASRISTGSYNEQFF.

This rearrangement joins TRBV7-9 to TRBJ1-1, with TRBD1 matching over 7 bases. Germline V gene data show CDR1 as SEHNR and CDR2 as FQNEAQ (reference sequence). The trim removed 5 bases at V and 5 bases at J, leaving 8 bases unmatched. The CDR3 extends over 14 amino acids. CDR3 DNA: TGTGCCAGCAGCCTTGGACAGGCGGGGACTGAAGCTTTCTTT. This gives the protein CASSLGQAGTEAFF.

The chain joins TRBV27 to TRBJ2-7; D might be TRBD1 (5 bases). Trimming took 6 bases from V and 6 from J, leaving 21 bases between them. This CDR3 comprises 15 residues. Germline V gives CDR1 MNHEY, CDR2 SMNVEV (reference sequence). The CDR3 spells CASSPLGQGSREQYF. In nucleotides, the CDR3 is TGTGCCAGCAGCCCCCTGGGCCAGGGTTCACGCGAGCAGTACTTC.

V usage is TRBV7-3 and J usage is TRBJ2-7; no firm D call. The CDR3 runs 15 residues. CDR1 is SGHTA, CDR2 FQGTGA, per germline. Trimming left V 5 bases short and J 0 bases short, with 14 bases between. The CDR3 region is CASSPSAGNSYEQYF. The CDR3 DNA is TGTGCCAGCAGCCCTTCGGCAGGAAACTCCTACGAGCAGTACTTC.

This sequence joins TRBV7-2 and TRBJ2-1; TRBD2 agrees at 8 bases. Germline assignment: CDR1 SGHTA and CDR2 FQGNSA. V gave up 3 bases and J gave up 9 bases; unmatched junction bases: 7. This CDR3 is 14 amino acids long. The CDR3, as DNA: TGTGCCAGCAGCTTCGTACACGGGGGGGGTGAGCAGTTCTTC. This codes for CASSFVHGGGEQFF.

The V and J genes are TRBV7-2 and TRBJ2-7; no firm D call. Per the germline V gene, CDR1 is SGHTA and CDR2 is FQGNSA. This CDR3 has 11 amino acids. Trimming removed 0 bases from V and 7 bases from J, with 4 bases in between. The CDR3 protein is CASSLALEQYF. DNA for the CDR3: TGTGCCAGCAGCTTAGCACTTGAGCAGTACTTC.

The rearrangement uses TRBV6-6 and TRBJ1-2, with D tentatively TRBD1 (6 bases). Germline V CDR1 and CDR2: MNHNY, SVGAGI (reference sequence). Trimming removed 7 bases at V and 4 bases at J, with 10 bases between. This CDR3 spans 12 amino acids. The CDR3, as DNA: TGTGCCAGCACGGGGGGGGCCTATGGCTACACCTTC. Encoded protein: CASTGGAYGYTF.

The chain joins TRBV9 to TRBJ2-2; D is possibly TRBD1 (6 bases). The V gene's germline CDR1 is SGDLS and CDR2 YYNGEE. The CDR3 totals 15 residues. Trimming pared 0 bases from V and 6 bases from J, leaving 12 bases between. For the CDR3, the DNA is TGTGCCAGCAGCGTAGCAGGGGTTGCGTCCGGGGAGCTGTTTTTT. It specifies CASSVAGVASGELFF.

CDR3 sequence reads: CASSYPQGRGTYEQYF. CDR3 coding DNA: TGTGCCAGCAGCTACCCACAGGGGAGGGGTACCTACGAGCAGTACTTC. The genes are TRBV7-2 and TRBJ2-7; perhaps D is TRBD1 or TRBD2 (7 bases each). Trimming pared 4 bases from V and 2 bases from J, leaving 18 bases between. This CDR3 has 16 residues. Germline V gives CDR1 SGHTA, CDR2 FQGNSA.

The rearrangement joins TRBV6-5 to TRBJ2-3; a weak D match, TRBD2 (6 bases). The length of the CDR3 is 15 residues. Per the germline V gene, CDR1 is MNHEY and CDR2 is SVGAGI. V shed 5 bases and J shed 0 bases, with 12 bases lying between them. CDR3 DNA: TGTGCCAGCAGTCGGAGGGACCTTAGCACAGATACGCAGTATTTT. It translates to CASSRRDLSTDTQYF.

This chain connects TRBV19 to TRBJ2-6, with a possible D match to TRBD1 (5 bases). CDR1 and CDR2 from the germline V gene are LNHDA and SQIVND (reference sequence). This CDR3 contains 16 residues. V lost 3 bases to trimming and J lost 0 bases, with 9 bases between them. CDR3 DNA sequence: TGTGCCAGTAGTATCTGGGGCGCCTCTGGGGCCAACGTCCTGACTTTC. Its translation is CASSIWGASGANVLTF.